Listed below are T cell receptor beta chains from one sample, sequenced in a study of human T cells and chemical hapten exposure. Each CDR3 protein gets one entry after TCRdb re-called the RACE reads with MiXCR. The sample has around 120,000 distinct CDR3 sequences, approximately 13% seen once. Specimen: whole blood, collected in connection with sensitization to the hapten diphenylcyclopropenone (DPC). Receptors originate from a young woman with alopecia areata. Some clones in this sample may be carry-over from other donors' samples. Both conserved end residues are part of each CDR3. D genes are given only for firm matches. Clone size is stated in some rows and not others, as once, few, many or a class when expanded.

D gene	V gene	J gene	clone size	CDR3 DNA	CDR3 protein
.	TRBV5-5	TRBJ2-7	.	TGTGCCAGCAGCTTGGCGGGTCCCTTCCGGGAGCAGTACTTC	CASSLAGPFREQYF
.	TRBV20-1	TRBJ2-2	few	TGCAGTGCTAGAGCAGTGGTCTCGAACACCGGGGAGCTGTTTTTT	CSARAVVSNTGELFF
TRBD2	TRBV7-7	TRBJ2-3	.	TGTGCCAGCAGCTTAAATAGCGGGAGCACAGATACGCAGTATTTT	CASSLNSGSTDTQYF
TRBD1	TRBV29-1	TRBJ1-1	.	TGCAGCGTCTCACAGGGGACGCAAACTGAAGCTTTCTTT	CSVSQGTQTEAFF
TRBD1	TRBV6-6	TRBJ1-2	few	TGTGCCAGCAGATCTCCGGGACAGACGAAAAACTATGGCGGCTACACCTTC	CASRSPGQTKNYGGYTF
.	TRBV20-1	TRBJ1-5	.	TGCAGTGCTTCAGGAGCAGGGGGCAATCAGCCCCAGCATTTT	CSASGAGGNQPQHF
.	TRBV18	TRBJ1-2	many	TGTGCCAGCTCAAAGCAGGGGATCTATGGCTACACCTTC	CASSKQGIYGYTF
.	TRBV27	TRBJ1-2	.	TGTGCCAGCAGTTTATCGAAGCCAGGGGCTGGCTACACCTTC	CASSLSKPGAGYTF
TRBD2	TRBV2	TRBJ2-1	few	TGTGCCAGCAGTCCCTTTAGCGGGGCTGAGCAGTTCTTC	CASSPFSGAEQFF
TRBD2	TRBV7-9	TRBJ2-7	many	TGTGCCAGCAGCTCCCCGGCTAGCGGGGGACCCTACGAGCAGTACTTC	CASSSPASGGPYEQYF
.	TRBV7-2	TRBJ1-1	many	TGTGCCAGCAGCTTAATGGGACAGAACACTGAAGCTTTCTTT	CASSLMGQNTEAFF
.	TRBV28	TRBJ1-2	many	TGTGCCAGCAGTTCGGCAGCCTATGGCTACACCTTC	CASSSAAYGYTF
.	TRBV18	TRBJ2-7	.	TGTGCCAGCTCACCAGCGGGTCCCACCTACGAGCAGTACTTC	CASSPAGPTYEQYF
TRBD2	TRBV20-1	TRBJ2-1	few	TGCAGTGCATCCGCCGGGACTAGCGGGTCCCATGAGCAGTTCTTC	CSASAGTSGSHEQFF
.	TRBV14	TRBJ1-4	many	TGTGCCAGCAGCCAAGATCTGCATCCAACTAATGAAAAACTGTTTTTT	CASSQDLHPTNEKLFF
.	TRBV29-1	TRBJ2-2	few	TGCAGCGTTACGACGGGTTACACCGGGGAGCTGTTTTTT	CSVTTGYTGELFF
.	TRBV11-1	TRBJ2-7	.	TGTGCCAGCAGCATAGGGACAAAAACCTACGAGCAGTACTTC	CASSIGTKTYEQYF
.	TRBV7-2	TRBJ1-4	.	TGTGCCAGCAGCTTTTCGGGCGTGAATGAAAAACTGTTTTTT	CASSFSGVNEKLFF
TRBD2	TRBV20-1	TRBJ2-1	few	TGCAGTGCTGGGAAAAAGCGGGGGGGCATGAATGAGCAGTTCTTC	CSAGKKRGGMNEQFF
.	TRBV6-1	TRBJ1-5	many	TGTGCCGCCCGGGACATCCCTTTTAGCAATCAGCCCCAGCATTTT	CAARDIPFSNQPQHF
.	TRBV28	TRBJ2-7	few	TGTGCCAGCAGTTCCCAGGGGGGGACCTACGAGCAGTACTTC	CASSSQGGTYEQYF
TRBD1	TRBV6-1	TRBJ1-4	.	TGTGCCAGCGGGACAGGGTTTGAAAAACTGTTTTTT	CASGTGFEKLFF
.	TRBV4-2	TRBJ1-4	.	TGTGCCAGCAGCCTCGCCGGGACCGGAGGCGAAAAACTGTTTTTT	CASSLAGTGGEKLFF
.	TRBV27	TRBJ2-3	.	TGTGCCAGCAGTTTAAAGTCAGATACGCAGTATTTT	CASSLKSDTQYF
.	TRBV29-1	TRBJ2-3	.	TGCAGCGTAGGTGTGAGCACAGATACGCAGTATTTT	CSVGVSTDTQYF
.	TRBV29-1	TRBJ2-2	few	TGCAGCGTTGAGGGGGCGAGGGACACCGGGGAGCTGTTTTTT	CSVEGARDTGELFF
TRBD1	TRBV28	TRBJ1-5	many	TGTGCCAGCAGTTTAAGGGGGACAGGGCGGCAGCCCCAGCATTTT	CASSLRGTGRQPQHF
TRBD1	TRBV7-2	TRBJ1-5	few	TGTGCCAGCAGCTTAGGACCAGGGGGCTTCGGTCAGCCCCAGCATTTT	CASSLGPGGFGQPQHF
.	TRBV2	TRBJ2-5	.	TGTGCCAGCAGTGAAATCGGGACAACTGAAGAGACCCAGTACTTC	CASSEIGTTEETQYF